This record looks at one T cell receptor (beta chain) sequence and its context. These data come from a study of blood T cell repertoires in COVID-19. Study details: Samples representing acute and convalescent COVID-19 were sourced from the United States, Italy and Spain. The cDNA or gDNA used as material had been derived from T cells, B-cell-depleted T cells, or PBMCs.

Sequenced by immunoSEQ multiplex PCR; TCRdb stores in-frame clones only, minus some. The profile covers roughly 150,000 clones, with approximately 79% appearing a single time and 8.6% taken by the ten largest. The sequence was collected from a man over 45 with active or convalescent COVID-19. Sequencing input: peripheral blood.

The CDR3 protein is CASSLARLGTGEKLFF. Here the CDR3 DNA reads TGTGCCAGCAGCTTAGCGAGACTGGGGACAGGAGAAAAACTGTTTTTT. The chain employs TRBV7-6 and TRBJ1-4, with TRBD1 matching over 8 bases. There are 16 residues in the CDR3. Trimming at V came to 0 bases and at J to 8 bases, leaving 8 bases not matched to a gene. Per the germline V gene, CDR1 is SGHVS and CDR2 is FNYEAQ.